This is a list of T cell receptor beta chains from one sample in a study of blood T cells in healthy people across ages. TCRdb re-analysed the 5' RACE reads in MiXCR, keeping a single row per CDR3 protein. Here the sample spans about 720,000 distinct CDR3 sequences, around a fifth being singletons. The specimen was blood. The source is a man between 65 and 85 years old in good health. Each CDR3 is given with its conserved first and last residue. Each record gives: D gene, J gene, clone size, V gene, CDR3 protein, CDR3 DNA. A D gene is named only where the DNA matches it firmly. For some rows the clone size is stated as once, few or many, or as a class when expanded; others skip it.

d_gene: -
j_gene: TRBJ2-1
abundance: -
v_gene: TRBV4-3
CDR3aa: CASSVGTHNEQFF
CDR3nt: TGCGCCAGCAGCGTCGGGACTCACAATGAGCAGTTCTTC

d_gene: -
j_gene: TRBJ2-5
abundance: -
v_gene: TRBV29-1
CDR3aa: CSVAPWQGPQAETQYF
CDR3nt: TGCAGCGTGGCCCCATGGCAGGGACCACAAGCGGAGACCCAGTACTTC

d_gene: -
j_gene: TRBJ1-1
abundance: many
v_gene: TRBV15
CDR3aa: CATSRVFGETEAFF
CDR3nt: TGTGCCACCAGCAGAGTCTTTGGGGAGACTGAAGCTTTCTTT

d_gene: -
j_gene: TRBJ2-3
abundance: -
v_gene: TRBV6-1
CDR3aa: CASSRDRDHTDTQYF
CDR3nt: TGTGCCAGCAGTCGTGACAGAGACCACACAGATACGCAGTATTTT

d_gene: -
j_gene: TRBJ2-2
abundance: few
v_gene: TRBV5-1
CDR3aa: CASSPTPTGSTGELFF
CDR3nt: TGCGCCAGCAGCCCAACGCCTACAGGATCCACCGGGGAGCTGTTTTTT

d_gene: -
j_gene: TRBJ2-7
abundance: -
v_gene: TRBV7-8
CDR3aa: CASKSDYEQYF
CDR3nt: TGTGCCAGCAAGAGCGACTACGAGCAGTACTTC

d_gene: -
j_gene: TRBJ1-1
abundance: -
v_gene: TRBV15
CDR3aa: CATSRDTDLFGTEAFF
CDR3nt: TGTGCCACCAGCAGAGATACAGACCTGTTTGGGACTGAAGCTTTCTTT

d_gene: TRBD2
j_gene: TRBJ2-1
abundance: -
v_gene: TRBV4-3
CDR3aa: CASSPRAASGYNEQFF
CDR3nt: TGCGCCAGCAGCCCCCGTGCGGCTAGCGGATACAATGAGCAGTTCTTC

d_gene: -
j_gene: TRBJ1-6
abundance: few
v_gene: TRBV12-3/TRBV12-4
CDR3aa: CASTISSRRVNSPLHF
CDR3nt: TGTGCCAGCACCATCTCCAGTCGTAGGGTTAATTCACCCCTCCACTTT

d_gene: TRBD2
j_gene: TRBJ2-7
abundance: -
v_gene: TRBV12-3/TRBV12-4
CDR3aa: CASSPRGDLSYEQYF
CDR3nt: TGTGCCAGCAGCCCGCGGGGGGACCTCTCCTACGAGCAGTACTTC

d_gene: -
j_gene: TRBJ1-1
abundance: -
v_gene: TRBV20-1
CDR3aa: CSARGNVNTEAFF
CDR3nt: TGCAGTGCTAGAGGCAATGTGAACACTGAAGCTTTCTTT

d_gene: TRBD1
j_gene: TRBJ1-3
abundance: -
v_gene: TRBV5-1
CDR3aa: CASSLVSTGFAGNTIYF
CDR3nt: TGCGCCAGCAGCTTGGTATCGACAGGGTTTGCAGGAAACACCATATATTTT

d_gene: -
j_gene: TRBJ1-5
abundance: few
v_gene: TRBV6-1
CDR3aa: CASSENRVGNQPQHF
CDR3nt: TGTGCCAGCAGTGAAAACAGGGTCGGCAATCAGCCCCAGCATTTT

d_gene: -
j_gene: TRBJ2-1
abundance: few
v_gene: TRBV29-1
CDR3aa: CSPGGGYNEQFF
CDR3nt: TGCAGCCCAGGGGGAGGCTACAATGAGCAGTTCTTC

d_gene: TRBD1
j_gene: TRBJ2-5
abundance: few
v_gene: TRBV6-1
CDR3aa: CASDKDREETQYF
CDR3nt: TGTGCCAGCGACAAGGACAGGGAAGAGACCCAGTACTTC

d_gene: -
j_gene: TRBJ2-7
abundance: few
v_gene: TRBV15
CDR3aa: CATSREQGSPYEQYF
CDR3nt: TGTGCCACCAGCAGAGAACAGGGTAGCCCCTACGAGCAGTACTTC

d_gene: -
j_gene: TRBJ2-3
abundance: -
v_gene: TRBV7-2
CDR3aa: CASSLAAGNTQYF
CDR3nt: TGTGCCAGCAGTTTGGCGGCGGGAAATACGCAGTATTTT

d_gene: -
j_gene: TRBJ2-4
abundance: many
v_gene: TRBV14
CDR3aa: CASSQDLADRATNIQYF
CDR3nt: TGTGCCAGCAGCCAAGATCTAGCGGACAGGGCGACAAACATTCAGTACTTC

d_gene: -
j_gene: TRBJ2-3
abundance: -
v_gene: TRBV2
CDR3aa: CASSGVSLRGLTDTQYF
CDR3nt: TGTGCCAGCAGTGGGGTGAGTCTTCGCGGACTCACAGATACGCAGTATTTT

d_gene: TRBD1
j_gene: TRBJ1-2
abundance: many
v_gene: TRBV7-8
CDR3aa: CASSTGQGGNYGYTF
CDR3nt: TGTGCCAGCAGCACGGGACAGGGGGGGAACTATGGCTACACCTTC

d_gene: -
j_gene: TRBJ2-5
abundance: -
v_gene: TRBV5-6
CDR3aa: CASSPQVEETQYF
CDR3nt: TGTGCCAGCAGCCCCCAAGTGGAAGAGACCCAGTACTTC

d_gene: TRBD1
j_gene: TRBJ2-3
abundance: -
v_gene: TRBV7-2
CDR3aa: CASSQRTGDMNTQYF
CDR3nt: TGTGCCAGCAGCCAGAGGACAGGGGATATGAATACGCAGTATTTT

d_gene: -
j_gene: TRBJ2-1
abundance: once
v_gene: TRBV28
CDR3aa: CASSLSGTPQFF
CDR3nt: TGTGCCAGCAGTTTATCCGGGACCCCGCAGTTCTTC

d_gene: -
j_gene: TRBJ1-2
abundance: few
v_gene: TRBV7-6
CDR3aa: CASSLDHGTGTQGYTF
CDR3nt: TGTGCCAGCAGCTTAGATCACGGGACGGGGACCCAGGGCTACACCTTC

d_gene: -
j_gene: TRBJ2-3
abundance: -
v_gene: TRBV12-3/TRBV12-4
CDR3aa: CASSLMGELSDTQYF
CDR3nt: TGTGCCAGCAGTTTAATGGGAGAACTCTCAGATACGCAGTATTTT

d_gene: -
j_gene: TRBJ2-2
abundance: -
v_gene: TRBV19
CDR3aa: CASRELASKKGELFF
CDR3nt: TGTGCCAGTAGGGAACTAGCTTCTAAGAAGGGGGAGCTGTTTTTT

d_gene: TRBD1
j_gene: TRBJ1-1
abundance: -
v_gene: TRBV3-1
CDR3aa: CASSQGQLNTEAFF
CDR3nt: TGTGCCAGCAGCCAGGGACAGTTGAACACTGAAGCTTTCTTT

d_gene: -
j_gene: TRBJ2-7
abundance: few
v_gene: TRBV7-2
CDR3aa: CASSLVPGANYEQYF
CDR3nt: TGTGCCAGCAGCTTAGTACCGGGAGCCAACTACGAGCAGTACTTC

d_gene: -
j_gene: TRBJ1-5
abundance: few
v_gene: TRBV18
CDR3aa: CASSTQSGNQPQHF
CDR3nt: TGTGCCAGCTCAACACAAAGTGGCAATCAGCCCCAGCATTTT

d_gene: -
j_gene: TRBJ1-3
abundance: once
v_gene: TRBV12-3/TRBV12-4
CDR3aa: CASSLSGDTIYF
CDR3nt: TGTGCCAGCAGTTTGTCTGGGGACACCATATATTTT

d_gene: -
j_gene: TRBJ2-1
abundance: -
v_gene: TRBV11-3
CDR3aa: CASSSIGAYNEQFF
CDR3nt: TGTGCCAGCAGCTCCATCGGGGCCTACAATGAGCAGTTCTTC

d_gene: TRBD2
j_gene: TRBJ2-5
abundance: few
v_gene: TRBV4-1
CDR3aa: CASSHQASGGPRYF
CDR3nt: TGCGCCAGCAGCCACCAAGCTAGCGGGGGCCCCCGGTACTTC

d_gene: -
j_gene: TRBJ2-5
abundance: -
v_gene: TRBV7-2
CDR3aa: CASSLVGPLETQYF
CDR3nt: TGTGCCAGCAGCTTAGTAGGGCCCCTCGAGACCCAGTACTTC

d_gene: TRBD2
j_gene: TRBJ2-3
abundance: -
v_gene: TRBV12-3/TRBV12-4
CDR3aa: CAIKGGAGGLDAQYF
CDR3nt: TGTGCCATCAAGGGGGGAGCGGGGGGATTAGATGCGCAGTATTTT

d_gene: -
j_gene: TRBJ1-1
abundance: few
v_gene: TRBV5-1
CDR3aa: CASSFQTRGEAFF
CDR3nt: TGCGCCAGCAGCTTTCAGACTCGGGGGGAAGCTTTCTTT

d_gene: -
j_gene: TRBJ2-5
abundance: few
v_gene: TRBV19
CDR3aa: CASSTDISRETQYF
CDR3nt: TGTGCCAGTAGTACCGACATATCGAGAGAGACCCAGTACTTC

d_gene: -
j_gene: TRBJ1-2
abundance: few
v_gene: TRBV6-5
CDR3aa: CASSYSQTRGANYGYTF
CDR3nt: TGTGCCAGCAGTTACTCTCAAACCAGGGGCGCTAACTATGGCTACACCTTC

d_gene: -
j_gene: TRBJ1-4
abundance: many
v_gene: TRBV11-2
CDR3aa: CASSADRMRNEKLFF
CDR3nt: TGTGCCAGCAGCGCAGACAGAATGCGTAATGAAAAACTGTTTTTT

d_gene: -
j_gene: TRBJ2-5
abundance: -
v_gene: TRBV4-2
CDR3aa: CASSPTNREETQYF
CDR3nt: TGTGCCAGCAGCCCAACAAACAGGGAAGAGACCCAGTACTTC

d_gene: -
j_gene: TRBJ1-1
abundance: -
v_gene: TRBV5-1
CDR3aa: CASSLERARGSFF
CDR3nt: TGCGCCAGCAGCTTAGAGAGGGCCAGGGGCTCTTTCTTT

d_gene: -
j_gene: TRBJ1-2
abundance: -
v_gene: TRBV29-1
CDR3aa: CSVEIPKGNYGCTF
CDR3nt: TGCAGCGTTGAAATCCCCAAAGGGAACTATGGCTGCACCTTC

d_gene: -
j_gene: TRBJ2-5
abundance: -
v_gene: TRBV3-1
CDR3aa: CASRDPQETQYF
CDR3nt: TGTGCCAGCAGGGACCCTCAAGAGACCCAGTACTTC